Following are 25 T cell receptor beta chains from one sample sequenced in a study of shared T cell receptors in the human thymus. The repertoire was sequenced with immunoSEQ multiplex PCR; TCRdb's copy has only in-frame clones and lacks some. The sample consists of roughly 410,000 clones, roughly 94% of them appearing once. The source material was thymocytes. All receptors come from a human donor.

V is TRBV25-1 and J is TRBJ2-3; TRBD2 might be the D (5 bases). In germline, CDR1 is MGHDK, CDR2 SYGVNS. The CDR3 length is 13 residues. V gave up 3 bases and J gave up 6 bases, with 10 bases separating them. In DNA form, the CDR3 reads TGTGCCAGCAGTGATTACCAGCGGGATACGCAGTATTTT. Translation gives CASSDYQRDTQYF.

As regards this clone: Compared with germline, one end of the junction differs, possibly owing to a read error. The rearrangement uses TRBV7-7 and TRBJ2-3, with D tentatively TRBD2 (5 bases). This CDR3 has 16 amino acids. The germline gives CDR1 SSHAT, CDR2 FNYEAQ (reference sequence). The CDR3 here is CASSPYSSKRTDTQYF. The CDR3 DNA sequence: TGTGCTAGCAGCCCGTACTCTAGCAAGCGCACAGATACGCAGTATTTT.

This chain joins TRBV5-5 and TRBJ1-1; 7 bases line up with TRBD1. Germline V gene lookup returns CDR1 SGHKS and CDR2 YYEKEE (reference sequence). J was trimmed by 1 base and V by 3 bases; bases with no gene match: 6. This CDR3 is 15 amino acids long. The CDR3 sequence: CASSSRQGGNTEAFF. CDR3 DNA sequence: TGTGCCAGCAGCTCCCGACAGGGTGGGAACACTGAAGCTTTCTTT.

The chain is built from TRBV20-1 and TRBJ2-5; D may match TRBD1 or TRBD2 (5 bases each). Germline CDR1 is DFQATT and CDR2 is SNEGSKA (reference sequence). The CDR3 extends over 11 amino acids. Trimming removed 4 bases at V and 11 bases at J, with 14 bases between. The CDR3, as DNA: TGCAGTGCTAAACTACCGGGGCTACAGTACTTC. As protein: CSAKLPGLQYF.

The chain links TRBV10-3 to TRBJ2-7; D ambiguous. Trimming took 0 bases from V and 0 from J, leaving 6 bases between them. The germline CDR1 and CDR2 sequences are ENHRY and SYGVKD. This CDR3 comprises 14 residues. The chain's CDR3 is CAISESVSSYEQYF. In nucleotides, the CDR3 is TGTGCCATCAGTGAGTCGGTCAGCTCCTACGAGCAGTACTTC.

V is TRBV5-1 and J is TRBJ2-1; D gene ambiguous. V was pared by 4 bases and J by 5 bases, with 13 bases between. The CDR3 is made up of 14 amino acids. Germline loops: CDR1 SGHRS, CDR2 YFSETQ. Written as DNA, the CDR3 is TGCGCCAGCAGCCATAGGGCGGAGAACAATGAGCAGTTCTTC. This encodes CASSHRAENNEQFF.

This sequence joins TRBV29-1 and TRBJ2-1; tentatively, D is TRBD1 (5 bases). CDR3 length: 14 residues. V was pared by 4 bases and J by 0 bases, with 10 bases between. The germline V gene encodes CDR1 SQVTM and CDR2 ANQGSEA. The CDR3 region is CSVAQGNSYNEQFF. CDR3 sequence (DNA): TGCAGCGTTGCCCAGGGAAACTCCTACAATGAGCAGTTCTTC.

This chain connects TRBV28 to TRBJ1-6; TRBD1 aligns across 7 bases. Germline V lookup: CDR1 MDHEN, CDR2 SYDVKM. CDR3 length: 15 amino acids. The V gene end was trimmed by 5 bases and the J gene end by 7 bases; junction bases not matched to a gene: 8. CDR3 nucleotide sequence: TGTGCCAGCAGTCCCCCGGGACAGCTAAATTCACCCCTCCACTTT. Its translation is CASSPPGQLNSPLHF.

V and J are TRBV28 and TRBJ2-7, with 7 bases that match TRBD1. Trimming removed 5 bases from V and 3 bases from J; junction bases left unmatched: 16. This CDR3 is 17 amino acids long. CDR1 and CDR2 from the germline V gene are MDHEN and SYDVKM. The CDR3 coding sequence is TGTGCCAGCAGTCTCCCCCCGACAGGGACCCCCCTCTACGAGCAGTACTTC. Its translation: CASSLPPTGTPLYEQYF.

V and J are TRBV5-5 and TRBJ2-7; 8 bases line up with TRBD1. Losses at the gene ends were 4 bases for V and 3 bases for J; bases not matched to a gene: 6. Germline lookup yields CDR1 SGHKS and CDR2 YYEKEE (reference sequence). The CDR3 runs to 14 residues. The CDR3 spells CASSNRDRSYEQYF. In DNA form, the CDR3 reads TGTGCCAGCAGCAACCGGGACAGGAGCTACGAGCAGTACTTC.

This rearrangement joins TRBV28 to TRBJ2-3, with D possibly matching TRBD1 (6 bases). The CDR3 totals 13 residues. CDR1 is MDHEN and CDR2 is SYDVKM in the germline V gene. Trimming took 5 bases from V and 12 from J, leaving 18 bases between them. The CDR3 nucleotides read TGTGCCAGCAGTCTACATCCTTGGACAGACCAGTATTTT. This gives the protein CASSLHPWTDQYF. The full variable domain, completed using reference TRBV28 and TRBJ2-3, is DVKVTQSSRYLVKRTGEKVFLECVQDMDHENMFWYRQDPGLGLRLIYFSYDVKMKEKGDIPEGYSVSREKKERFSLILESASTNQTSMYLCASSLHPWTDQYFGPGTRLTVL.

The gene calls are TRBV19 and TRBJ2-7; TRBD2 aligns across 7 bases. The ends lost 8 bases at V and 3 bases at J; junction bases unmatched: 7. The CDR3 runs to 13 residues. The V gene's germline CDR1 is LNHDA and CDR2 SQIVND (reference sequence). The CDR3 DNA reads as TGTGCCAGTGCGGCGGGAGCGTACTACGAGCAGTACTTC. It codes for CASAAGAYYEQYF.

The J gene is TRBJ2-1, the V gene TRBV7-2, with TRBD2 matching over 15 bases. This CDR3 spans 18 amino acids. The ends lost 3 bases at V and 15 bases at J; junction bases unmatched: 18. In germline, CDR1 is SGHTA, CDR2 FQGNSA. CDR3 coding DNA: TGTGCCAGCAGCTTGGGGGACAACCCGGGACTAGCGGGAGGTTCGGGGTTCTTC. The encoded protein is CASSLGDNPGLAGGSGFF.

This clone has just a few counts. The chain uses TRBV19 and TRBJ1-5; D ambiguous. This CDR3 region has 17 residues. The V end was cut by 3 bases, the J end by 0 bases, with 15 bases between. Germline V gene sequence: CDR1 LNHDA, CDR2 SQIVND (reference sequence). The CDR3 region is CASSIPKLESSNQPQHF. CDR3 nucleotide sequence: TGTGCCAGTAGTATCCCGAAATTAGAGTCTAGCAATCAGCCCCAGCATTTT.

V and J are TRBV18 and TRBJ1-3; 7 bases match TRBD1. The V gene end was trimmed by 5 bases and the J gene end by 3 bases; junction bases not matched to a gene: 4. This CDR3 has 14 residues. Germline loops: CDR1 KGHSH, CDR2 LQKENI. The CDR3, as DNA: TGTGCCAGCTCATCACAGGGGTATGGAAACACCATATATTTT. Protein sequence: CASSSQGYGNTIYF.

The chain carries TRBV2 and TRBJ2-5, with D maybe TRBD2 (6 bases). The germline gives CDR1 SNHLY, CDR2 FYNNEI. Between the trimmed V and J ends, which lost 6 bases and 5 bases, there was a span of 16 bases. The CDR3 contains 14 residues. The CDR3 spells CASSAQGGWETQYF. The CDR3 nucleotides are TGTGCCAGCAGCGCGCAGGGAGGTTGGGAGACCCAGTACTTC.

CDR3 sequence: CASSYSVAGGFYEQYF. The CDR3 bases are TGTGCCAGCAGTTACTCGGTCGCGGGAGGGTTCTACGAGCAGTACTTC. This sequence joins TRBV6-6 and TRBJ2-7, with 9 bases aligning to TRBD2. This CDR3 has 16 residues. Germline CDR1 and CDR2: MNHNY and SVGAGI (reference sequence). V trimming: 0 bases; J trimming: 3 bases; junction bases outside the gene matches: 6.

J is TRBJ2-7 and V is TRBV19; D call uncertain. This CDR3 region has 15 residues. Trimming removed 3 bases from V and 4 bases from J, with 16 bases in between. CDR1 and CDR2 from the germline V gene are LNHDA and SQIVND (reference sequence). CDR3 sequence: CASSITDATQYEQYF. CDR3 nucleotides: TGTGCCAGTAGTATCACGGACGCGACCCAATACGAGCAGTACTTC.

The chain links TRBV28 to TRBJ2-3; 10 bases are shared with TRBD2. The CDR3 contains 17 residues. The germline V gene has CDR1 MDHEN and CDR2 SYDVKM. J was trimmed by 5 bases and V by 8 bases; bases with no gene match: 16. CDR3 in amino acids: CASEAETASGRVDTQYF. The CDR3 bases are TGTGCCAGCGAAGCGGAGACTGCTAGCGGGAGAGTAGATACGCAGTATTTT.

This clone was counted a single time. The chain carries TRBV7-3 and TRBJ2-2, with D possibly TRBD2 on 7 matching bases. The V end lost 5 bases, the J end lost 3 bases, and 13 bases lay between the germline ends. The length of the CDR3 is 15 residues. Germline CDR1 is SGHTA and CDR2 is FQGTGA. CDR3 sequence reads: CASSRTGGDTGELFF. CDR3 nucleotides: TGTGCCAGCAGCCGCACGGGGGGCGACACCGGGGAGCTGTTTTTT.

In DNA form, the CDR3 reads TGTGCCAGCAGCCGTGGGGAGGCGGCGGGTGATAGCTCCTACGAGCAGTACTTC. Encoded protein: CASSRGEAAGDSSYEQYF. The chain links TRBV4-2 to TRBJ2-7; tentative D call: TRBD2 (6 bases). Germline lookup yields CDR1 LGHNA and CDR2 YNFKEQ. V was clipped by 4 bases and J by 0 bases, with 22 bases between them. The CDR3 consists of 18 residues.

V and J are TRBV19 and TRBJ2-5; D may be TRBD2 (6 bases). Trimming took off 4 bases at V and 9 bases at J, with 18 bases between the two ends. The CDR3 extends over 14 amino acids. CDR1 is LNHDA, CDR2 SQIVND, per germline (reference sequence). The DNA of the CDR3 is TGTGCCAGTAGTACCGGACTCCGGTGGGAGGCCCAGTACTTC. This codes for CASSTGLRWEAQYF.

This chain joins TRBV23-1 and TRBJ1-5; D perhaps matches TRBD1 (5 bases). TRBV23-1 is treated as an ORF (open reading frame) with a function not yet certain. V was trimmed by 0 bases and J by 4 bases, leaving 19 bases between them. The CDR3 is made up of 18 amino acids. CDR3 bases: TGCGCCAGCAGTCAATCGGGCAGCTTGATGAGGACAAATCAGCCCCAGCATTTT. Residues: CASSQSGSLMRTNQPQHF.

This clone was observed a handful of times. The J gene is TRBJ1-2, the V gene TRBV6-1; D gene unclear. The V and J ends lost 8 bases and 7 bases respectively, with 8 bases between them. Germline values: CDR1 MNHNS, CDR2 SASEGT. This CDR3 has 10 residues. CDR3 nucleotides: TGTGCCAGCCGCAACCTTGGCTACACCTTC. Encoded protein: CASRNLGYTF.

The V gene is TRBV18, the J gene TRBJ2-1, with 13 bases matching TRBD2. V lost 3 bases and J lost 2; bases outside the gene matches: 16. From germline, CDR1 is KGHSH and CDR2 LQKENI. The CDR3 has 21 residues. CDR3 amino acids: CASSPNIPTGLAGTTYNEQFF. CDR3 DNA sequence: TGTGCCAGCTCACCGAATATACCAACGGGACTAGCGGGAACTACCTACAATGAGCAGTTCTTC.